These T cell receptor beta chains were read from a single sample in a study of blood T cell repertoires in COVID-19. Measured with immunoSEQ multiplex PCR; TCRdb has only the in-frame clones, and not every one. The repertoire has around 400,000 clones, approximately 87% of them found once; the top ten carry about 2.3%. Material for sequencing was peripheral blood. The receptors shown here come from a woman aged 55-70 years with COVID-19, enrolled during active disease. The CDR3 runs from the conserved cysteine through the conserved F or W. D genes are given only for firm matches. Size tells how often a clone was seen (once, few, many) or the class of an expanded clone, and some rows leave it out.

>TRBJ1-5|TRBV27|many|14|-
CASRPGLSNQPQHF
TGTGCCAGCAGACCGGGACTAAGCAATCAGCCCCAGCATTTT
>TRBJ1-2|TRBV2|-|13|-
CASSGAQGYGYTF
TGTGCCAGCAGTGGGGCCCAGGGATATGGCTACACCTTC
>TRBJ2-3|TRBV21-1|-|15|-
CASSQEAFSTDTQYF
TGTGCCAGCAGCCAAGAAGCCTTCTCCACAGATACGCAGTATTTT
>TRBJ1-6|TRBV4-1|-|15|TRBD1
CASRLQGLDNSPLHF
TGCGCCAGCAGATTACAGGGGCTGGATAATTCACCCCTCCACTTT
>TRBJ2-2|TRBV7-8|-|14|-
CASSSPVRTGELFF
TGTGCCAGCAGCTCGCCGGTCCGGACCGGGGAGCTGTTTTTT
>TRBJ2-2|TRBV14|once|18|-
CASSQRGREVLDTGELFF
TGTGCCAGCAGCCAACGCGGCAGGGAGGTGTTGGACACCGGGGAGCTGTTTTTT
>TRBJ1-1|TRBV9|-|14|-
CASSAGHLNTEAFF
TGTGCCAGCAGCGCGGGACACCTGAACACTGAAGCTTTCTTT
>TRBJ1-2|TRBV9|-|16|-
CASSVGSAGVSYGYTF
TGTGCCAGCAGCGTAGGCTCGGCAGGGGTGAGCTATGGCTACACCTTC
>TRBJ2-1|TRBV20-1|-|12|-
CSASLLAREQFF
TGCAGTGCTAGTCTCCTAGCAAGGGAGCAGTTCTTC
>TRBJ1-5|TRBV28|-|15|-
CASSSQSTGNQPQHF
TGTGCCAGCAGTTCCCAGTCCACCGGCAATCAGCCCCAGCATTTT
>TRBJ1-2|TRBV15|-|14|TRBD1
CATSRRQGDYGYTF
TGTGCCACCAGCAGGCGACAGGGAGACTATGGCTACACCTTC
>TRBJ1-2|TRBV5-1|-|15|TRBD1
CASSLGDSLNYGYTF
TGCGCCAGCAGCTTGGGGGACAGCCTTAACTATGGCTACACCTTC
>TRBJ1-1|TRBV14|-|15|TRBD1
CASSRRTGENTEAFF
TGTGCCAGCAGCCGCCGAACAGGGGAGAACACTGAAGCTTTCTTT
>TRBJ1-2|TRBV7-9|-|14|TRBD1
CASSLSAGGYGYTF
TGTGCCAGCAGCTTATCGGCAGGGGGGTATGGCTACACCTTC
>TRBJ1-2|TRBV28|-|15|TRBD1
CASSQTGGGNYGYTF
TGTGCCAGCAGCCAGACAGGGGGCGGCAACTATGGCTACACCTTC
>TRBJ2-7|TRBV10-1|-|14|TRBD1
CASRDRSSSYEQYF
TGCGCCAGCAGGGACAGGTCCAGCTCCTACGAGCAGTACTTC
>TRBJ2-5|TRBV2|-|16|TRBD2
CASSERPSGGQETQYF
TGTGCCAGCAGTGAAAGGCCTAGCGGGGGCCAAGAGACCCAGTACTTC
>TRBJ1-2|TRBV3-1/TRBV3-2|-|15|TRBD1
CASSQGWDRSYGYTF
TGTGCCAGCAGCCAAGGGTGGGACAGGTCTTATGGCTACACCTTC
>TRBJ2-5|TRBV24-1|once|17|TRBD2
CATSDPTSGGYQETQYF
TGTGCCACCAGTGACCCCACTAGCGGGGGGTACCAAGAGACCCAGTACTTC
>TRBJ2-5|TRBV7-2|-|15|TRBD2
CASSLQRGGLETQYF
TGTGCCAGCAGCCTACAGCGGGGGGGCCTTGAGACCCAGTACTTC
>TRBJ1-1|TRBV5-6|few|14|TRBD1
CASSRYRDRVEAFF
TGTGCCAGCAGCCGCTATCGGGACAGGGTAGAGGCTTTCTTT
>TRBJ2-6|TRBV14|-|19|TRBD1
CATQRGTGGVRAGANVLTF
TGTGCCACCCAAAGGGGGACAGGGGGCGTCAGGGCTGGGGCCAACGTCCTGACTTTC
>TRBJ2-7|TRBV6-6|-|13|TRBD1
CASSYQGAYEQYF
TGTGCCAGCAGTTACCAGGGGGCCTATGAGCAGTACTTC